The present TCR beta chain was sequenced within a study of T cell responses to AZD1222 COVID-19 vaccine. Germline V gene data show CDR1 as MDHEN and CDR2 as SYDVKM. The V gene lost 6 bases and the J gene lost 0 bases, with 12 bases spanning the gap. The CDR3 sequence is 15 residues long. Repertoires were generated with immunoSEQ multiplex PCR, while TCRdb's copy carries only in-frame clones and drops some. The sample holds 150,000 to 170,000 clones, roughly 90% seen once. This specimen consisted of peripheral blood, obtained on day 0 of AZD1222 vaccination. The V and J genes are TRBV28 and TRBJ1-5; D uncertain. The sequence was collected from an adult in good health. The CDR3, as DNA: TGTGCCAGCAGCTTTTCGGGTCTTAGCAATCAGCCCCAGCATTTT. Translated: CASSFSGLSNQPQHF.